The present TCR beta chain was sequenced within a study of control samples from healthy donors and cancer patients. This table comes from immunoSEQ multiplex PCR, and its TCRdb copy is limited to in-frame clones, with some not included. The sample lists about 44,000 clones, about 87% occurring once. CDR1 and CDR2 from the germline V gene are MNHEY and SVGAGI. Between the trimmed V and J ends, which lost 4 bases and 9 bases, there was a span of 19 bases. This CDR3 contains 15 residues. This chain connects TRBV6-5 to TRBJ2-1, with D perhaps assigned TRBD1 or TRBD2 (5 bases each). This receptor was taken from a woman aged 55-70 years with lung cancer. Input material: PBMCs. The CDR3 sequence is CASSLMGPEAGEQFF. CDR3 nucleotides: TGTGCCAGCAGTTTGATGGGGCCTGAGGCGGGTGAGCAGTTCTTC.